This T cell receptor (beta chain) was identified in a study of blood T cell repertoires in COVID-19. On the study more broadly: T cells, B-cell-depleted T cells, or PBMCs supplied cDNA or gDNA.

The assay was immunoSEQ multiplex PCR, and TCRdb's table has in-frame clones only and misses some. This sample has tens of thousands of clones; roughly 80% occur once, and the top ten carry approximately 27%. Germline CDR1 and CDR2: SNHLY and FYNNEI. The CDR3 spans 15 residues. V shed 3 bases and J 0 bases; nucleotides not matched to a gene: 2. This TCR was sampled from a human donor in a cohort sampled during active COVID-19. V is TRBV2 and J is TRBJ2-7; 10 bases line up with TRBD1. The source material was peripheral blood. The CDR3 DNA reads TGTGCCAGCAGTGATTGGACAGGGGGCTCCTACGAGCAGTACTTC. This gives the protein CASSDWTGGSYEQYF. The full variable domain, its missing parts supplied by reference TRBV2 and TRBJ2-7, is EPEVTQTPSHQVTQMGQEVILRCVPISNHLYFYWYRQILGQKVEFLVSFYNNEISEKSEIFDDQFSVERPDGSNFTLKIRSTKLEDSAMYFCASSDWTGGSYEQYFGPGTRLTVT.